The 10 T cell receptor beta chains in this list originate from one sample, sequenced in a study of PD-1 blockade in classical Hodgkin lymphoma. Time point indicated: cycle 4 day 1 (C4D1), after around six weeks of nivolumab. Every patient relapsed after autologous stem cell transplantation, and brentuximab vedotin exposure varied. Sequencing was performed with immunoSEQ multiplex PCR; in TCRdb, only in-frame clones are kept and a portion is missing. The table shows just under 45,000 clones, with 60% to 75% occurring only once. The sample here was peripheral blood mononuclear cells (PBMCs), taken before the fourth cycle of nivolumab. The receptor set was obtained from a human donor with classical Hodgkin lymphoma.

This rearrangement joins TRBV6-5 to TRBJ1-1; D gene ambiguous. Looked up from germline, CDR1 is MNHEY and CDR2 is SVGAGI. The CDR3 is 13 residues long. V was cut by 8 bases and J by 3 bases, with 13 bases left in between. The CDR3 nucleotides are TGTGCCAGCCAGCGTTTTACGGACACTGAAGCTTTCTTT. Translation gives CASQRFTDTEAFF.

V gene TRBV19 combines with J gene TRBJ2-2, with 7 positions matching TRBD1. Germline V lookup: CDR1 LNHDA, CDR2 SQIVND (reference sequence). This CDR3 comprises 16 residues. The V and J ends lost 6 bases and 6 bases, in that order; junction bases with no gene match: 13. The CDR3 loop is CASRLTGQAGPGELFF. Written as DNA, the CDR3 is TGTGCCAGTAGGCTGACCGGACAGGCCGGCCCCGGGGAGCTGTTTTTT.

The gene calls are TRBV9 and TRBJ2-3; 10 nucleotides align to TRBD2. CDR3 length: 17 amino acids. Germline CDR1 is SGDLS and CDR2 is YYNGEE. Germline trimming cut 3 bases from V and 1 base from J; bases unmatched to any gene: 8. The CDR3 coding sequence is TGTGCCAGCAGCGCACCGCTAGCGGGAGAGGGCACAGATACGCAGTATTTT. This codes for CASSAPLAGEGTDTQYF.

The chain is built from TRBV6-5 and TRBJ1-5; D is uncertain. V dropped 6 bases and J dropped 0 bases, with 9 bases sitting between them. The CDR3 is 14 amino acids. The germline gives CDR1 MNHEY, CDR2 SVGAGI. The CDR3 region has the DNA TGTGCCAGCAGCCTCAGTAATAGCAATCAGCCCCAGCATTTT. It codes for CASSLSNSNQPQHF.

The chain couples TRBV6-5 to TRBJ2-5; TRBD2 matches 7 bases. The germline V gene encodes CDR1 MNHEY and CDR2 SVGAGI. After removal of 2 bases from V and 5 bases from J, the junction contained 8 bases not matched to a gene. CDR3 size: 15 residues. As DNA, the CDR3 is TGTGCCAGCAGTTACGGGGCGGGGGACGGCGAGACCCAGTACTTC. Amino acid sequence: CASSYGAGDGETQYF.

The chain joins TRBV7-2 to TRBJ1-1; D is possibly TRBD1 (6 bases). The germline gives CDR1 SGHTA, CDR2 FQGNSA. V lost 6 bases and J lost 0, with 14 bases in between. The CDR3 length is 15 residues. CDR3 bases: TGTGCCAGCAGTTTCCCAGGGGAAATGAACACTGAAGCTTTCTTT. Its protein is CASSFPGEMNTEAFF.

The chain uses TRBV10-3 and TRBJ2-7; D remains ambiguous. The CDR3 has 12 residues. The germline gives CDR1 ENHRY, CDR2 SYGVKD. Deletions cut 4 bases from V and 7 bases from J, with 11 bases between. The CDR3 here is CAISVSGREQYF. The CDR3 bases are TGTGCCATCAGTGTCTCGGGTCGTGAGCAGTACTTC.

This clone is a singleton in its sample. This chain uses TRBV4-3 with TRBJ2-3; unclear D gene. The V gene lost 1 base and the J gene lost 4 bases, with 12 bases spanning the gap. Per the germline V gene, CDR1 is LGHNA and CDR2 is YSLEER. The CDR3 sequence is 15 residues long. In nucleotides, the CDR3 is TGCGCCAGCAGCCAAGTAGGGTCCGTCGCAGATACGCAGTATTTT. It translates to CASSQVGSVADTQYF.

The chain combines TRBV10-3 with TRBJ1-4, with TRBD1 matching 10 bases. After removal of 6 bases from V and 6 bases from J, the junction contained 4 bases not matched to a gene. The length of the CDR3 is 14 residues. Germline assignment: CDR1 ENHRY and CDR2 SYGVKD. The CDR3: CAISPTGGYEKLFF. Here the CDR3 DNA reads TGTGCCATCAGCCCGACAGGGGGCTATGAAAAACTGTTTTTT.

This clone was seen a handful of times. The chain is built from TRBV4-1 and TRBJ1-5; a possible D gene is TRBD1 (5 bases). Trimming removed 0 bases from V and 8 bases from J, with 11 bases in between. The CDR3 contains 14 residues. Germline loops: CDR1 MGHRA, CDR2 YSYEKL. DNA for the CDR3: TGCGCCAGCAGCCAAGATGGGGGTGGCGAGCCCCAGCATTTT. Translation: CASSQDGGGEPQHF.